One and the same sample provided the 32 T cell receptor beta chains below, sequenced in a study of vaccination effects on CD4 cells after COVID-19. No antigen has been assigned to these receptors. The table came from immunoSEQ multiplex PCR; TCRdb's copy has only in-frame clones and leaves some out. The sample carries about 64,000 clones, 72% recorded once. Cultured cells yielded isolated CD4+ T cells after around 10 days. The sequenced sample was CD4+ T cells from PBMCs cultured without peptide, obtained before COVID-19 vaccination. All receptors come from a human donor who had a prior SARS-CoV-2 infection.

This chain joins TRBV5-6 and TRBJ1-1; the D gene is possibly TRBD1 (6 bases). Germline V CDR1 and CDR2: SGHDT, YYEEEE. Trimming pared 4 bases from V and 10 bases from J, leaving 23 bases between. CDR3 length equals 15 residues. CDR3 sequence reads: CASSLGFRGREGAFF. The DNA for the CDR3 is TGTGCCAGCAGCCTGGGTTTCAGGGGAAGGGAAGGAGCTTTCTTT.

The chain carries TRBV9 and TRBJ1-4, with TRBD1 as a possible D gene (5 bases). Germline CDR1 is SGDLS and CDR2 is YYNGEE. V gave up 4 bases and J gave up 10 bases, with 14 bases separating them. This CDR3 contains 13 residues. The CDR3 coding sequence is TGTGCCAGCAGCTTAAGGGACGGTGGAAAACTGTTTTTT. As protein: CASSLRDGGKLFF.

V is TRBV7-2 and J is TRBJ2-7; 8 nucleotides align to TRBD1. This CDR3 has 16 residues. V trimming: 5 bases; J trimming: 0 bases; junction bases outside the gene matches: 9. CDR1 and CDR2 (germline): SGHTA, FQGNSA. CDR3 amino acids: CASSPKGQARSYEQYF. CDR3 in DNA: TGTGCCAGCAGCCCAAAGGGACAGGCCCGCTCCTACGAGCAGTACTTC.

V is TRBV11-3 and J is TRBJ2-2; 14 nucleotides match TRBD2. The CDR3 has 18 amino acids. The J segment lost 5 bases and the V segment lost 5 bases, leaving 10 bases of the junction unmatched. The germline V gene encodes CDR1 SGHNT and CDR2 YENEEA. The CDR3 here is CASSPGTSGGRRTGELFF. The CDR3, as DNA: TGTGCCAGCAGCCCCGGGACTAGCGGGGGCCGCCGTACCGGGGAGCTGTTTTTT. The variable domain in full, with the rest retrieved from reference TRBV11-3 and TRBJ2-2, is EAGVVQSPRYKIIEKKQPVAFWCNPISGHNTLYWYLQNLGQGPELLIRYENEEAVDDSQLPKDRFSAERLKGVDSTLKIQPAELGDSAVYLCASSPGTSGGRRTGELFFGEGSRLTVL.

CDR3 in DNA: TGTGCCAGCAGCTTAGGCGGGAGGGCAGATACGCAGTATTTT. This translates into CASSLGGRADTQYF. The rearrangement uses TRBV7-2 and TRBJ2-3, with 9 bases fitting TRBD2. The CDR3 consists of 14 residues. The germline V gene has CDR1 SGHTA and CDR2 FQGNSA. Trimming removed 1 base from V and 4 bases from J; junction bases left unmatched: 0.

CDR3 in amino acids: CAIGGPGSETQYF. The DNA for the CDR3 is TGTGCCATCGGTGGACCCGGGTCGGAGACCCAGTACTTC. The chain joins TRBV10-3 to TRBJ2-5; D is unresolved. Germline loops: CDR1 ENHRY, CDR2 SYGVKD. The V end was cut by 8 bases, the J end by 5 bases, with 15 bases between. The CDR3 covers 13 residues.

A single count supports this clone. The chain couples TRBV3-1 (or the pseudogene TRBV3-2) to TRBJ2-7; a weak D match, TRBD1 (6 bases). Trimming left V 1 base short and J 2 bases short, with 12 bases between. There are 15 residues in the CDR3. Germline V CDR1 and CDR2: LGHDT, YNNKEL (reference sequence). The CDR3: CASSQGQESTYEQYF. CDR3 DNA: TGTGCCAGCAGCCAAGGACAGGAGAGCACCTACGAGCAGTACTTC.

The CDR3 reads CASSVSHTGELFF. In DNA, the CDR3 is TGTGCCAGCAGTGTAAGCCACACCGGGGAGCTGTTTTTT. The chain links TRBV2 to TRBJ2-2; the D is unclear. The V gene's germline CDR1 is SNHLY and CDR2 FYNNEI. This CDR3 comprises 13 residues. Trimming stripped 4 bases from V and 3 bases from J, with 6 bases between. Full variable domain (missing parts from reference TRBV2 and TRBJ2-2): EPEVTQTPSHQVTQMGQEVILRCVPISNHLYFYWYRQILGQKVEFLVSFYNNEISEKSEIFDDQFSVERPDGSNFTLKIRSTKLEDSAMYFCASSVSHTGELFFGEGSRLTVL.

The J gene is TRBJ1-1, the V gene TRBV29-1; no firm D call. CDR1 is SQVTM and CDR2 is ANQGSEA in the germline V gene. This CDR3 contains 16 residues. V lost 3 bases, J lost 0 bases, and 17 bases lay in between. The CDR3 reads CSVEFWHLGMNTEAFF. CDR3 nucleotides: TGCAGCGTTGAGTTTTGGCACTTGGGGATGAACACTGAAGCTTTCTTT.

The chain carries TRBV9 and TRBJ2-5, with 10 bases matching TRBD1. Germline CDR1 reads SGDLS; CDR2 reads YYNGEE. This CDR3 comprises 15 residues. V trimming: 2 bases; J trimming: 5 bases; junction bases outside the gene matches: 6. DNA of the CDR3: TGTGCCAGCAGCGTCCGGGACAGGGGATATGAGACCCAGTACTTC. It yields the protein CASSVRDRGYETQYF.

The chain carries TRBV6-4 and TRBJ1-1, with D possibly matching TRBD1 (6 bases). This CDR3 comprises 14 residues. V was trimmed by 4 bases and J by 2 bases, leaving 11 bases between them. The V gene's germline CDR1 is MRHNA and CDR2 SNTAGT. This CDR3 reads CASSVGQRNTEAFF. Written as DNA, the CDR3 is TGTGCCAGCAGTGTAGGACAGAGAAACACTGAAGCTTTCTTT.

This rearrangement joins TRBV18 to TRBJ1-4; D unclear. CDR1 is KGHSH, CDR2 LQKENI, per germline. The V end was cut by 4 bases, the J end by 6 bases, with 15 bases between. This CDR3 has 15 residues. CDR3 amino acids: CASSLSGVYDEKLFF. The CDR3 bases are TGTGCCAGCTCACTATCCGGAGTTTACGATGAAAAACTGTTTTTT.

The chain couples TRBV9 to TRBJ1-2, with D maybe TRBD1 (6 bases). The CDR3 consists of 13 residues. The V and J ends lost 3 bases and 5 bases respectively, with 11 bases between them. Looked up from germline, CDR1 is SGDLS and CDR2 is YYNGEE. CDR3 protein: CASSDRALYGYTF. The CDR3 coding sequence is TGTGCCAGCAGCGACAGGGCGTTATATGGCTACACCTTC.

V gene TRBV4-1 combines with J gene TRBJ2-2; 9 bases line up with TRBD1. Germline values: CDR1 MGHRA, CDR2 YSYEKL. CDR3 length: 18 residues. Trimming at V came to 5 bases and at J to 3 bases, leaving 13 bases not matched to a gene. CDR3 in DNA: TGCGCCAGCAGCGCTACCGGGACAGGGTTTTGGGACACCGGGGAGCTGTTTTTT. It translates to CASSATGTGFWDTGELFF.

The chain carries TRBV5-1 and TRBJ1-6, with 8 nucleotides matching TRBD1. V was pared by 5 bases and J by 7 bases, with 5 bases of the junction left unmatched. Germline V CDR1 and CDR2: SGHRS, YFSETQ. This CDR3 is built from 14 residues. Here the CDR3 DNA reads TGCGCCAGCAGAGACAGGGGCGGGAATTCACCCCTCCACTTT. Translation: CASRDRGGNSPLHF.

The rearrangement uses TRBV6-1 and TRBJ1-2, with D possibly being TRBD1 (5 bases). With 4 bases removed from V and 8 bases from J, the gap between germline ends came to 23 bases. There are 16 residues in the CDR3. Per the germline V gene, CDR1 is MNHNS and CDR2 is SASEGT. CDR3 region: CASSGQFEVLGGGYTF. The CDR3 DNA reads TGTGCCAGCAGTGGGCAGTTTGAAGTACTGGGGGGAGGCTACACCTTC.

The V gene is TRBV27, the J gene TRBJ2-1; 13 bases align to TRBD2. CDR3 length: 15 residues. V lost 6 bases and J lost 7; bases outside the gene matches: 6. Germline V gene data show CDR1 as MNHEY and CDR2 as SMNVEV (reference sequence). In DNA, the CDR3 is TGTGCCAGCAGGAGACTAGCGGGAGGCCGAAATGAGCAGTTCTTC. Residues: CASRRLAGGRNEQFF.

The chain uses TRBV9 and TRBJ2-3; D is undetermined. The CDR3 is 14 residues long. Germline V gene data show CDR1 as SGDLS and CDR2 as YYNGEE. Trimming took off 0 bases at V and 4 bases at J, with 9 bases between the two ends. The DNA of the CDR3 is TGTGCCAGCAGCGTAGTAGCCTACGCAGATACGCAGTATTTT. Translation: CASSVVAYADTQYF.

The gene calls are TRBV7-2 and TRBJ2-7; TRBD2 matches 7 bases. After removal of 0 bases from V and 3 bases from J, the junction contained 2 bases not matched to a gene. The CDR3 extends over 14 amino acids. CDR1 is SGHTA, CDR2 FQGNSA, per germline. The CDR3 reads CASSLAGTIYEQYF. In nucleotides, the CDR3 is TGTGCCAGCAGCTTAGCAGGGACTATCTACGAGCAGTACTTC. Together with reference TRBV7-2 and TRBJ2-7, the CDR3 gives the full variable domain: GAGVSQSPSNKVTEKGKDVELRCDPISGHTALYWYRQSLGQGLEFLIYFQGNSAPDKSGLPSDRFSAERTGGSVSTLTIQRTQQEDSAVYLCASSLAGTIYEQYFGPGTRLTVT.

This rearrangement joins TRBV19 to TRBJ1-5, with D perhaps matching TRBD1 (6 bases). The V and J ends lost 6 bases and 2 bases respectively, with 17 bases between them. CDR3 length: 16 residues. Germline CDR1 LNHDA, CDR2 SQIVND (reference sequence). In nucleotides, the CDR3 is TGTGCCAGTAGCCCGGGAAGGGGGGCCGGCAATCAGCCCCAGCATTTT. This codes for CASSPGRGAGNQPQHF.

CDR3 region: CASRPRTSGRFECPYEQYF. CDR3 nucleotide sequence: TGTGCAAGTCGCCCTCGGACTAGCGGGAGGTTTGAGTGTCCATACGAGCAGTACTTC. The chain joins TRBV12-2 to TRBJ2-7; TRBD2 was called by the table and not checked on the DNA. TRBV12-2 is termed a pseudogene. The CDR3 loop spans 19 amino acids.

V and J are TRBV12-3 or TRBV12-4 and TRBJ2-3; D unresolved. The V and J ends lost 5 bases and 0 bases respectively, with 3 bases between them. The CDR3 extends over 12 amino acids. The chain's CDR3 is CASSLSTDTQYF. The CDR3 DNA reads as TGTGCCAGCAGTCTCAGCACAGATACGCAGTATTTT.

The chain couples TRBV10-1 to TRBJ1-2; D ambiguous. Between the trimmed V and J ends, which lost 6 bases and 6 bases, there was a span of 11 bases. Germline V gene lookup returns CDR1 WNHNN and CDR2 SYGVQD (reference sequence). There are 12 residues in the CDR3. The CDR3 loop is CASSHRSNGYTF. The CDR3 region has the DNA TGCGCCAGCAGCCACAGAAGCAATGGCTACACCTTC.

The CDR3 nucleotides are TGCGCCAGCAGCCAAGATTTTTTTGGTGGAAACACCATATATTTT. The encoded protein is CASSQDFFGGNTIYF. The chain links TRBV4-3 to TRBJ1-3; no definite D call. CDR3 size: 15 residues. Trimming took 0 bases from V and 3 from J, leaving 9 bases between them. Germline V gene sequence: CDR1 LGHNA, CDR2 YSLEER.

The rearrangement uses TRBV19 and TRBJ2-2; D might be TRBD1 (5 bases). CDR1 LNHDA and CDR2 SQIVND come from the germline V gene (reference sequence). The CDR3 has 14 residues. Trimming left V 7 bases short and J 3 bases short, with 12 bases between. This CDR3 reads CASNQGWDTGELFF. The CDR3 DNA follows: TGTGCCAGTAATCAGGGTTGGGACACCGGGGAGCTGTTTTTT.

The chain recombines TRBV6-5 with TRBJ2-5; 7 bases line up with TRBD1. Germline CDR1 is MNHEY and CDR2 is SVGAGI. The CDR3 loop spans 14 amino acids. The ends lost 6 bases at V and 0 bases at J; junction bases unmatched: 4. CDR3 sequence reads: CASRSDRDQETQYF. CDR3 DNA sequence: TGTGCCAGCAGGAGCGACAGGGACCAAGAGACCCAGTACTTC.

The genes are TRBV7-8 and TRBJ2-1; the D gene is possibly TRBD2 (6 bases). Between the trimmed V and J ends, which lost 5 bases and 0 bases, there was a span of 8 bases. Germline V lookup: CDR1 SGHVS, CDR2 FQNEAQ. This CDR3 contains 14 residues. CDR3 in DNA: TGTGCCAGCAGCCCGGGGGACTCCTACAATGAGCAGTTCTTC. This encodes CASSPGDSYNEQFF.

V gene TRBV11-2 combines with J gene TRBJ2-7, with TRBD2 matching 16 bases. Germline lookup yields CDR1 SGHAT and CDR2 FQNNGV. The CDR3 extends over 18 amino acids. Trimming removed 6 bases from V and 5 bases from J; junction bases left unmatched: 13. CDR3 region: CASSLPGLAGGLRHEQYF. The CDR3 DNA reads as TGTGCCAGCAGTCTCCCGGGACTAGCGGGGGGGCTAAGGCACGAGCAGTACTTC.

J is TRBJ2-1 and V is TRBV5-1, with TRBD2 identical over 9 bases. J lost 3 bases, V lost 3 bases, and 7 bases had no gene match. The CDR3 sequence is 16 residues long. Germline loops: CDR1 SGHRS, CDR2 YFSETQ. The chain's CDR3 is CASSSSSGDIYNEQFF. The CDR3 DNA is TGCGCCAGCAGCTCCTCTAGCGGGGACATCTACAATGAGCAGTTCTTC.

This sequence joins TRBV5-4 and TRBJ1-2; TRBD1 matches at 7 bases. The CDR3 is 13 residues long. Germline CDR1 SGHNT, CDR2 YYREEE (reference sequence). V shed 5 bases, J shed 6 bases, and the junction held 7 bases outside the gene matches. CDR3 bases: TGTGCCAGCAGTCGTCAGGGGGTTCATGGCTACACCTTC. Protein: CASSRQGVHGYTF.

This chain joins TRBV2 and TRBJ1-6; no firm D call. The CDR3 length is 16 residues. The V gene lost 4 bases and the J gene lost 0 bases, with 10 bases spanning the gap. The germline CDR1 and CDR2 sequences are SNHLY and FYNNEI. The CDR3 DNA sequence: TGTGCCAGCAGTGGTCAAGGGAGCTCCTATAATTCACCCCTCCACTTT. Its protein is CASSGQGSSYNSPLHF.

This clone was seen a few times. The chain links TRBV30 to TRBJ1-5; tentative D call: TRBD1 (6 bases). Germline-derived CDR1 and CDR2 are GTSNPN and SVGIG (reference sequence). V lost 3 bases and J lost 9, with 15 bases in between. This CDR3 contains 13 residues. This CDR3 is CAWRPRGEGPQHF. The CDR3 DNA sequence: TGTGCCTGGAGGCCCAGGGGAGAGGGGCCCCAGCATTTT.